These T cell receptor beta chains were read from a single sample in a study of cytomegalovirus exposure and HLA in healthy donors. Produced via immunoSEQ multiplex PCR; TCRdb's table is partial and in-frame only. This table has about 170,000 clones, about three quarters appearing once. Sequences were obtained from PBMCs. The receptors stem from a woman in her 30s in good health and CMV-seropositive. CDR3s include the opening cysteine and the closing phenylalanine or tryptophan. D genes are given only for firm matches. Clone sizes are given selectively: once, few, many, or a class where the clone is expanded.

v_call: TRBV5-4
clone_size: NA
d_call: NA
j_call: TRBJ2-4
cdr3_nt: TGTGCCAGCAGCTTGGGCGGGGACAAAAACATTCAGTACTTC
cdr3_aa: CASSLGGDKNIQYF

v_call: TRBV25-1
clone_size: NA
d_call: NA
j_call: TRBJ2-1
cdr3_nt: TGTGCCAGCATCCCGGCAGGTTACAATGAGCAGTTCTTC
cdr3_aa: CASIPAGYNEQFF

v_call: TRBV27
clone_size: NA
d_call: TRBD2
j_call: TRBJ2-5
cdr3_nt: TGTGCCAGCAGTCTGACTAGCGGCGAGACCCAGTACTTC
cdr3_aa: CASSLTSGETQYF

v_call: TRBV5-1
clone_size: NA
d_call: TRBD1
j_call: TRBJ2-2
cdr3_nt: TGCGCCAGCAGCTTCCTCCGACAGGGGGACACCGGGGAGCTGTTTTTT
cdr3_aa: CASSFLRQGDTGELFF

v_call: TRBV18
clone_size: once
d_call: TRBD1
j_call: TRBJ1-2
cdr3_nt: TGTGCCAGCTCACCGGGACAGGGGGCTGTTGGCTACACCTTC
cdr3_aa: CASSPGQGAVGYTF

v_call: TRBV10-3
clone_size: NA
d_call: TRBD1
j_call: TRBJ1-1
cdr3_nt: TGTGCCATCAGTGAGGGGGGACAGGGAGATGAAGCTTTCTTT
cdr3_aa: CAISEGGQGDEAFF

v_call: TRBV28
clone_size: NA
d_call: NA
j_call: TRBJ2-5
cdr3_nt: TGTGCCAGCAGTTTAAACAACGTCGAGACCCAGTACTTC
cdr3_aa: CASSLNNVETQYF

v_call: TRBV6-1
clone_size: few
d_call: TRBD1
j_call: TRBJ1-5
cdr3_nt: TGTGCCAGCAGCGAGACAGGGGTGCATCAGCCCCAGCATTTT
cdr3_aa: CASSETGVHQPQHF

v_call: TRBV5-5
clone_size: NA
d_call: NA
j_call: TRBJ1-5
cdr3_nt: TGTGCCAGCAGCTTGGTAGGGGATCAGCCCCAGCATTTT
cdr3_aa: CASSLVGDQPQHF

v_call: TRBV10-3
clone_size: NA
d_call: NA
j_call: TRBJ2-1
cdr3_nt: TGTGCCATCAGTGAGGAGGCGACTTGGCAGTTCTTC
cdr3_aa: CAISEEATWQFF

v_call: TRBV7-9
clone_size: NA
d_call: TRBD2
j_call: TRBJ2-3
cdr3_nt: TGTGCCAGCAGCTTAGGGACTAGCGGGAGCCCTAGCACAGATACGCAGTATTTT
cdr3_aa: CASSLGTSGSPSTDTQYF

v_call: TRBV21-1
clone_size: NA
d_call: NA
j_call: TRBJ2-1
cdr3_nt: TGTGCCAGCAGCACCGGACTAGCGGGAGTCGTGAATGAGCAGTTCTTC
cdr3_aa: CASSTGLAGVVNEQFF

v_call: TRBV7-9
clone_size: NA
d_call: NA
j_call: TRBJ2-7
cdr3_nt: TGTGCCAGCAGCTCACGGCGGGGCATCTACGAGCAGTACTTC
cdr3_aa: CASSSRRGIYEQYF

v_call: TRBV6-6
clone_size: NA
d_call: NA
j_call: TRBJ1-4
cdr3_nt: TGTGCCAGCAGCCCTACAGGTAGCAATGAAAAACTGTTTTTT
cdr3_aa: CASSPTGSNEKLFF

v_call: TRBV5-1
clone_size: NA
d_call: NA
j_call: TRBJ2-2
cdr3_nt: TGCGCCAGCAGCTTGGCAGGGTCGAACACCGGGGAGCTGTTTTTT
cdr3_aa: CASSLAGSNTGELFF

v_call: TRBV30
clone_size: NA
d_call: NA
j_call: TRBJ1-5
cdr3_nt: TGTGCCTGGAGTGTTCGGGGGGGCTCTCAGCCCCAGCATTTT
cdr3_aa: CAWSVRGGSQPQHF

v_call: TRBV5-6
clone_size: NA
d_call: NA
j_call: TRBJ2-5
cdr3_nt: TGTGCCAGCAGCTTGGGCCAGGGCTGGTACCAAGAGACCCAGTACTTC
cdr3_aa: CASSLGQGWYQETQYF

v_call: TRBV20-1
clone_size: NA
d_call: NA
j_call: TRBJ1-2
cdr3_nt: TGCAGTGCTTTCTTGGCCTATGGCTACACCTTC
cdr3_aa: CSAFLAYGYTF

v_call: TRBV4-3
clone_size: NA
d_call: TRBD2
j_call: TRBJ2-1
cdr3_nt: TGCGCCAGCAGCCAAGAGGTGCTAGCGGGGACCTACAATGAGCAGTTCTTC
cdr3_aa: CASSQEVLAGTYNEQFF

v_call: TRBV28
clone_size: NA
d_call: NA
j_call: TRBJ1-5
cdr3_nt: TGTGCCAGCAGTTTTCGGGGAAGCAATCAGCCCCAGCATTTT
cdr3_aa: CASSFRGSNQPQHF

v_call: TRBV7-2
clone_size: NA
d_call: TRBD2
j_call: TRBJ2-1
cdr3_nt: TGTGCCAGCAGCCCTAGCGGGAGAAGTGAGCAGTTCTTC
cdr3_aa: CASSPSGRSEQFF

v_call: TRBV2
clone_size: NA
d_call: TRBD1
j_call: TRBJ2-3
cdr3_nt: TGTGCCAGCAGTGAAAATAGGCTAACAGGGGGACGCACAGATACGCAGTATTTT
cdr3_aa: CASSENRLTGGRTDTQYF

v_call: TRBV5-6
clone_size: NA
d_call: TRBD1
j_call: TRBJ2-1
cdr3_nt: TGTGCCAGCAGCTTGGCAGGGGACAGGTCATTAGGTGAGCAGTTCTTC
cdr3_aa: CASSLAGDRSLGEQFF

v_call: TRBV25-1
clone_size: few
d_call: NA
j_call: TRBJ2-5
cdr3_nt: TGTGCCAGCAGGTACAGGGGGGGAGAGACCCAGTACTTC
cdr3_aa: CASRYRGGETQYF

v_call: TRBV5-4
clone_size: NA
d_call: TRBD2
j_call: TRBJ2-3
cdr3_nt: TGTGCCAGCAGCTTGGCATTTAGCGGGAGGGCAGATACGCAGTATTTT
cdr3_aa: CASSLAFSGRADTQYF

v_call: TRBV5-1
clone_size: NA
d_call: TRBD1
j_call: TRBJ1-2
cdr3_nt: TGCGCCAGCAGCTCCCAGGGGGCTCGGGATGGCTACACCTTC
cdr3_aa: CASSSQGARDGYTF

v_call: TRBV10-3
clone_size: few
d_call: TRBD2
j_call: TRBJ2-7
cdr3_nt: TGTGCCATCAGTGTTTCCGGACTAGCGGCTGCCTCCTACGAGCAGTACTTC
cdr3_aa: CAISVSGLAAASYEQYF

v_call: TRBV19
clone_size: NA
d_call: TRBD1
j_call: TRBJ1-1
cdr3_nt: TGTGCCAGTAGTAAGGGACAGGGGAGATCCACTGAAGCTTTCTTT
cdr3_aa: CASSKGQGRSTEAFF